This TCR beta chain was profiled in a study of cytomegalovirus exposure and HLA in healthy donors. The PCR ran on 60 Vbeta and 13 Jbeta primers. Some clones are missing from TCRdb's copy, which holds only in-frame ones; the method was immunoSEQ multiplex PCR. This sample has 150,000 to 200,000 clones, with about four fifths found just once. Overall study results and limits: An analysis that came later showed most CMV-associated TCR beta chains appearing HLA-restricted. High specificity and sensitivity for cytomegalovirus status were reported for the classifier.

V gave up 3 bases and J gave up 6 bases, with 10 bases separating them. The CDR3 is 13 amino acids. The V gene's germline CDR1 is SGHRS and CDR2 YFSETQ. In the case of this clone: Its antigen is still unknown.

Sequenced sample: PBMCs. J is TRBJ2-1 and V is TRBV5-1; tentative D call: TRBD2 (6 bases). The clonotype originates from a woman between 25 and 40 years old in good health and CMV-seropositive. For the CDR3, the DNA is TGCGCCAGCAGCTGGGACTCAACCAATGAGCAGTTCTTC. As protein: CASSWDSTNEQFF. Drawing the rest from reference TRBV5-1 and TRBJ2-1, the complete variable domain is KAGVTQTPRYLIKTRGQQVTLSCSPISGHRSVSWYQQTPGQGLQFLFEYFSETQRNKGNFPGRFSGRQFSNSRSEMNVSTLELGDSALYLCASSWDSTNEQFFGPGTRLTVL.